One sample yielded the 14 T cell receptor beta chains listed below, sequenced in a study of esophageal squamous cell carcinoma under preoperative chemotherapy. In TCRdb, the PCR reads were re-called with MiXCR into one record per CDR3 protein. The sample yields approximately 30,000 distinct CDR3 sequences, roughly 50% seen once. Time point defined: before preoperative PTX-NDP chemotherapy. Sampling was conducted from a patient given preoperative chemotherapy. The receptors stem from a human donor with esophageal squamous cell carcinoma. The donor label of this sample is uncertain.

This clonotype was detected ten times or more. The chain combines TRBV7-6 with TRBJ2-1, with 7 positions matching TRBD2. This CDR3 has 15 residues. Trimming cost V 7 bases and J 0 bases; bases outside gene matches: 6. Germline V gene lookup returns CDR1 SGHVS and CDR2 FNYEAQ. CDR3 region: CASTLQRGSYNEQFF. The CDR3 DNA follows: TGTGCCAGCACCCTCCAGCGGGGCTCCTACAATGAGCAGTTCTTC.

This clonotype was counted many times. The chain carries TRBV7-8 and TRBJ2-7, with D perhaps TRBD2 (5 bases). Trimming cost V 2 bases and J 7 bases, with 12 bases left between them. CDR3 length: 13 amino acids. The germline V gene encodes CDR1 SGHVS and CDR2 FQNEAQ. Written as DNA, the CDR3 is TGTGCCAGCAGCTTAATGTGGACTGGGGAGCAGTACTTC. It translates to CASSLMWTGEQYF.

Points on this clonotype: The germline gene is not matched at one end of the junction; a read error may be the cause. The chain combines TRBV7-2 with TRBJ2-4; D may correspond to TRBD1 or TRBD2 (5 bases each). CDR1 and CDR2 from the germline V gene are SGHTA and FQGNSA. The CDR3 has 15 residues. CDR3 bases: TGTGCCAGCGGCTTGGGGGTGAGCGCGAAGAACATTCAGTATTTC. Residues: CASGLGVSAKNIQYF.

The chain couples TRBV7-8 to TRBJ2-5; D may correspond to TRBD1 or TRBD2 (5 bases each). Judging by the DNA end, TRBJ2-7 fits better; the J call may be wrong. This CDR3 is 16 amino acids long. From germline, CDR1 is SGHVS and CDR2 FQNEAQ. CDR3 in amino acids: CASSLGTGRGAYEQYF. CDR3 nucleotides: TGTGCCAGCAGCTTAGGTACAGGTCGGGGCGCGTACGAGCAGTACTTC.

This clonotype is categorized as medium-sized. Sequence at one end of the junction differs from germline and may be a read error. V and J are TRBV7-7 and TRBJ2-2, with 8 bases matching TRBD1. Germline assignment: CDR1 SSHAT and CDR2 FNYEAQ (reference sequence). The CDR3 extends over 15 amino acids. The CDR3 loop is CASSLGQGETGELFF. Here the CDR3 DNA reads TGTGCTAGCAGCTTAGGACAGGGAGAGACCGGGGAGCTGTTTTTT. The variable domain in full, completed from reference TRBV7-7 and TRBJ2-2, reads GAGVSQSPRYKVTKRGQDVTLRCDPISSHATLYWYQQALGQGPEFLTYFNYEAQPDKSGLPSDRFSAERPEGSISTLTIQRTEQRDSAMYRCASSLGQGETGELFFGEGSRLTVL.

The table lists this clonotype with a few counts. A much larger clone differs by one base, so this may be a read error. This sequence joins TRBV6-1 and TRBJ2-1; D is perhaps TRBD2 (5 bases). This CDR3 contains 13 residues. With 6 bases removed from V and 13 bases from J, the gap between germline ends came to 19 bases. Germline CDR1 MNHNS, CDR2 SASEGT. CDR3 coding DNA: TGTGCCAGCAGCGCAAGCGGCCAAGAGACCCAGTTCTTC. Its translation: CASSASGQETQFF.

This clonotype has ten or more counts. This sequence joins TRBV6-1 and TRBJ2-1, with 10 bases lining up with TRBD2. CDR1 is MNHNS, CDR2 SASEGT, per germline. The length of the CDR3 is 15 residues. Trimming took 7 bases from V and 7 from J; bases not matched to a gene: 10. CDR3 region: CASKDSGRSANEQFF. Here the CDR3 DNA reads TGTGCCAGCAAAGATAGCGGGAGGAGTGCAAATGAGCAGTTCTTC.

This clonotype has at least ten counts. The chain recombines TRBV7-3 with TRBJ2-1, with 11 bases identical to TRBD2. The assigned J gene may be wrong: the sequence end matches TRBJ2-7 better. Per germline, CDR1 SGHTA and CDR2 FQGTGA. This CDR3 comprises 14 residues. The CDR3 reads CASSLLAGGYEQYF. The CDR3 DNA sequence: TGTGCCAGCAGCTTACTAGCGGGAGGCTATGAGCAGTACTTC.

This clonotype was picked up a small number of times. CDR3 nucleotide sequence: TGTGCCAGCAGTACTAGCGGGAGGGCCGTAGATACGCAGTATTTT. Amino acid sequence: CASSTSGRAVDTQYF. This chain uses TRBV7-2 with TRBJ2-3; the match to TRBD2 covers 13 bases. V lost 6 bases to trimming and J lost 5 bases; unmatched junction nucleotides: 5. Germline CDR1 SGHTA, CDR2 FQGNSA. This CDR3 region has 15 residues.

Concerning this clonotype itself: An end of the junction differs from the germline gene, which may be a read error. The chain employs TRBV6-1 and TRBJ2-3; no clear D gene. The germline CDR1 and CDR2 sequences are MNHNS and SASEGT. The length of the CDR3 is 16 residues. For the CDR3, the DNA is TGTGTCAGCGCTGAGTTTTGGGGAAGCTACAAAGAGACCCAGTATTTT. Its protein is CVSAEFWGSYKETQYF.

On this clonotype: The CDR3 carries no conserved terminal phenylalanine or tryptophan, so it likely arises from a read error. It is unclear where the CDR3 begins or ends on the DNA, so no DNA is shown, and the CDR3 is as TCRdb lists it. The chain employs TRBV7-6 and TRBJ2-5; the table calls TRBD1, which could not be checked here. The germline V gene has CDR1 SGHVS and CDR2 FNYEAQ. Termini included, the CDR3 measures 13 amino acids. The CDR3: CAGCRVVGESQFS.

Notes on this clonotype: Compared with germline, one end of the junction differs, possibly owing to a read error. V is TRBV7-2 and J is TRBJ2-4, with D possibly TRBD2 on 5 matching bases. The germline V gene has CDR1 SGHTA and CDR2 FQGNSA. CDR3 length equals 15 residues. The CDR3 protein is CASGSTTLAQNIQYF. CDR3 in DNA: TGTGCCAGCGGGAGCACAACCCTAGCCCAAAACATTCAGTACTTC.

About this clonotype itself: A read error may account for a junction end that differs from germline. The J gene is TRBJ2-3, the V gene TRBV6-1; 7 nucleotides align to TRBD2. The V gene's germline CDR1 is MNHNS and CDR2 SASEGT. The CDR3 is 16 amino acids. CDR3: CASSELGGRDTNMQYF. The CDR3 DNA is TGTGCCAGCAGTGAATTGGGGGGGAGAGACACAAATATGCAGTATTTC.

This clonotype was seen a few times. V and J are TRBV27 and TRBJ2-1; D gene unclear. The assigned J gene may be wrong: the sequence end matches TRBJ2-7 better. Germline CDR1 and CDR2: MNHEY and SMNVEV (reference sequence). The CDR3 is made up of 15 amino acids. CDR3 DNA sequence: TGTGCCAGCAGACGTAAGGTTGTGTCCTACAATGAGCAGTACTTC. This codes for CASRRKVVSYNEQYF.